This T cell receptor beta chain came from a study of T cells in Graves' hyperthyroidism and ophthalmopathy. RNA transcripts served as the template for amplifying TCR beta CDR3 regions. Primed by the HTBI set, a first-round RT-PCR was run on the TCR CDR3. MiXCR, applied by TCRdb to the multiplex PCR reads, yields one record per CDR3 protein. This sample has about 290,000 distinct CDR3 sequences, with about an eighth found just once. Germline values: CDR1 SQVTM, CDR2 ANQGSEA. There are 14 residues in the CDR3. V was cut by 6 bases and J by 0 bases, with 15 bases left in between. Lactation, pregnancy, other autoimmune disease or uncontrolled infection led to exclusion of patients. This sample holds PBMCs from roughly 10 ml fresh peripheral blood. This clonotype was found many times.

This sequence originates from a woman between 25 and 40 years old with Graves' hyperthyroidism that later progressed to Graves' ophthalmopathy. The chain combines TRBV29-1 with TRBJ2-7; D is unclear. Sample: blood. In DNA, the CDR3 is TGCAGCGTAGTCTACGGTGAGGCCTCCTACGAGCAGTACTTC. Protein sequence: CSVVYGEASYEQYF.